This record concerns one T cell receptor beta chain sequence. The data were taken from a study of prognosis after radiotherapy for stage I lung cancer. V was clipped by 2 bases and J by 7 bases, with 14 bases between them. The CDR3 totals 14 residues. CDR1 is WSHSY, CDR2 SAAADI, per germline. Using two-round multiplex PCR, the authors amplified TCR beta CDR3 from genomic DNA. Initially, in first-round PCR, primers specific to each TRBV and TRBJ gene were used. TCRdb reanalysed the multiplex PCR reads using MiXCR and keeps one entry per CDR3 protein. The sample gives around 20,000 distinct CDR3 sequences, roughly 40% of which show up once; approximately 39% is in the top ten.

The rearrangement joins TRBV10-2 to TRBJ2-5; D gene unclear. This TCR was sampled from a donor aged 50 or older with non-small cell lung cancer. The specimen was PBMCs, collected before or after stereotactic body radiation therapy (not recorded which). Here the CDR3 DNA reads TGCGCCAGCAGTGAGGCTGTGGGCGGTGGGACCCAGTACTTC. This codes for CASSEAVGGGTQYF.